The 26 T cell receptor beta chains reported below all come from one sample, sequenced in a study of blood T cell repertoires in COVID-19. Generated by immunoSEQ multiplex PCR, the TCRdb table keeps only in-frame clones and is missing some. Here the sample spans a few hundred thousand clones, roughly 88% being singletons. Specimen: PBMCs or T cells enriched from blood (not recorded which). The receptors here all came from a man aged 30-40 years who had recovered from COVID-19.

The V gene is TRBV5-1, the J gene TRBJ2-2, with 12 bases fitting TRBD2. Germline lookup yields CDR1 SGHRS and CDR2 YFSETQ. The CDR3 spans 17 residues. The trim removed 3 bases at V and 2 bases at J, leaving 5 bases unmatched. Written as DNA, the CDR3 is TGCGCCAGCAGCTGGACGGGACTAGCGGGTAACACCGGGGAGCTGTTTTTT. Translated, it gives CASSWTGLAGNTGELFF.

The chain employs TRBV9 and TRBJ1-5; TRBD1 aligns across 8 bases. V trimming: 4 bases; J trimming: 6 bases; junction bases outside the gene matches: 12. Germline CDR1 reads SGDLS; CDR2 reads YYNGEE. The CDR3 loop spans 16 amino acids. The CDR3 nucleotides are TGTGCCAGCAGCCCGTCCGGGGCAGGGGGCGGTCAGCCCCAGCATTTT. Protein: CASSPSGAGGGQPQHF.

The chain combines TRBV7-6 with TRBJ2-3; 9 positions agree with TRBD2. The trim removed 3 bases at V and 2 bases at J, leaving 3 bases unmatched. The CDR3 loop spans 15 amino acids. Germline V gene lookup returns CDR1 SGHVS and CDR2 FNYEAQ. CDR3 protein: CASSLVAGVTDTQYF. CDR3 DNA: TGTGCCAGCAGCTTGGTAGCGGGAGTCACAGATACGCAGTATTTT.

The gene calls are TRBV7-8 and TRBJ1-1; 10 positions match TRBD1. The V segment lost 4 bases and the J segment 5 bases; nucleotides outside the gene matches: 1. The CDR3 consists of 13 residues. Germline assignment: CDR1 SGHVS and CDR2 FQNEAQ. For the CDR3, the DNA is TGTGCCAGCAGCTGGACAGGGGGAACTGAAGCTTTCTTT. It yields the protein CASSWTGGTEAFF.

The table lists this clone with a count of one. The chain joins TRBV5-6 to TRBJ2-2; no clear D gene. CDR3 length: 16 residues. The germline V gene has CDR1 SGHDT and CDR2 YYEEEE. V was pared by 1 base and J by 6 bases, with 16 bases between. The CDR3: CASSLINTQTAGELFF. In DNA form, the CDR3 reads TGTGCCAGCAGCTTGATAAATACTCAAACCGCCGGGGAGCTGTTTTTT.

The chain is built from TRBV5-1 and TRBJ1-1; weak D call: TRBD1 (6 bases). The V and J ends lost 1 base and 1 base respectively, with 8 bases between them. The CDR3 spans 14 residues. Germline values: CDR1 SGHRS, CDR2 YFSETQ. CDR3 protein: CASSLTGQNTEAFF. The CDR3 DNA follows: TGCGCCAGCAGCTTGACGGGACAGAACACTGAAGCTTTCTTT.

This clone occurred once. It is likely a read error, because the conserved phenylalanine at the end of the CDR3 is missing. The DNA is omitted, as the CDR3 cannot be located on it reliably, and the CDR3 follows TCRdb's listing. The chain joins TRBV6-4 to TRBJ1-2; TRBD1, the D gene given by the table, was not confirmed from the DNA. Per germline, CDR1 MRHNA and CDR2 SNTAGT. From its first to its last residue, the CDR3 has 11 amino acids. The CDR3 is CASSDLQGGPP.

This sequence joins TRBV6-4 and TRBJ2-1, with 7 nucleotides matching TRBD1. The CDR3 is 15 amino acids. Germline CDR1 and CDR2: MRHNA and SNTAGT. Trimming took 2 bases from V and 7 from J; bases not matched to a gene: 8. The CDR3 region is CASSDSQGVSNEQFF. DNA for the CDR3: TGTGCCAGCAGTGACAGCCAGGGGGTGTCGAATGAGCAGTTCTTC.

CDR3: CASSYRRGMRSYEQYF. The CDR3 DNA sequence: TGTGCCAGCAGTTATCGTAGGGGGATGAGGTCCTACGAGCAGTACTTC. The chain links TRBV6-2 or TRBV6-3 to TRBJ2-7; perhaps TRBD1 as D (6 bases). The CDR3 runs to 16 residues. V was pared by 3 bases and J by 1 base, with 16 bases between. Germline V gene sequence: CDR1 MNHEY, CDR2 SVGEGT.

The rearrangement links TRBV18 to TRBJ1-5, with TRBD1 matching over 8 bases. This CDR3 region has 16 residues. The germline gives CDR1 KGHSH, CDR2 LQKENI. Losses at the gene ends were 6 bases for V and 4 bases for J; bases not matched to a gene: 11. Here the CDR3 DNA reads TGTGCCAGCTCCCCAGGGACAGGAATTTTTAATCAGCCCCAGCATTTT. Translation gives CASSPGTGIFNQPQHF.

This chain links TRBV6-1 with TRBJ2-3; 9 bases fit TRBD1. Germline V gene lookup returns CDR1 MNHNS and CDR2 SASEGT. J gave up 5 bases and V 0 bases, and 3 bases lay outside the gene matches. The CDR3 runs to 15 residues. CDR3 DNA: TGTGCCAGCAGTGAAGCGGGGACAGGGAGAGATACGCAGTATTTT. Its translation is CASSEAGTGRDTQYF.

The chain has TRBV4-1 and TRBJ1-2; D remains ambiguous. Deletions cut 0 bases from V and 2 bases from J, with 10 bases between. The CDR3 extends over 15 amino acids. Germline V CDR1 and CDR2: MGHRA, YSYEKL. The CDR3 bases are TGCGCCAGCAGCCAAGAATCAACGGGGAACTATGGCTACACCTTC. Its translation is CASSQESTGNYGYTF.

This sequence joins TRBV5-1 and TRBJ2-5; TRBD1 matches 9 bases. The trim removed 4 bases at V and 7 bases at J, leaving 11 bases unmatched. This CDR3 spans 15 amino acids. CDR1 and CDR2 (germline): SGHRS, YFSETQ. The CDR3 sequence is CASSEGTGPRGTQYF. For the CDR3, the DNA is TGCGCCAGCAGCGAGGGGACAGGGCCTCGGGGGACCCAGTACTTC.

The rearrangement links TRBV19 to TRBJ1-5; 10 nucleotides agree with TRBD1. From germline, CDR1 is LNHDA and CDR2 SQIVND (reference sequence). Trimming at V came to 6 bases and at J to 4 bases, leaving 12 bases not matched to a gene. The CDR3 is made up of 17 amino acids. CDR3 nucleotides: TGTGCCAGTAGCCGCTTGGGACAGGGGATAGGGAATCAGCCCCAGCATTTT. Translated, it gives CASSRLGQGIGNQPQHF.

This clone has just one count. The chain employs TRBV20-1 and TRBJ1-1, with D unresolved. Germline V gene data show CDR1 as DFQATT and CDR2 as SNEGSKA (reference sequence). The CDR3 extends over 13 amino acids. V was trimmed by 3 bases and J by 5 bases, leaving 13 bases between them. The CDR3 loop reads CSASGPMTTEAFF. For the CDR3, the DNA is TGCAGTGCTAGTGGGCCGATGACTACTGAAGCTTTCTTT.

V usage is TRBV6-4 and J usage is TRBJ2-2; perhaps TRBD1 as D (5 bases). Trimming cost V 0 bases and J 2 bases, with 7 bases left between them. The CDR3 spans 15 residues. In germline, CDR1 is MRHNA, CDR2 SNTAGT. CDR3 DNA sequence: TGTGCCAGCAGTGACTCGGGGCTAAACACCGGGGAGCTGTTTTTT. Protein: CASSDSGLNTGELFF.

This clone was recorded a few times. The chain joins TRBV4-2 to TRBJ2-2; 11 positions agree with TRBD2. The CDR3 is made up of 20 amino acids. The germline CDR1 and CDR2 sequences are LGHNA and YNFKEQ. V was clipped by 4 bases and J by 5 bases; unmatched bases: 18. The CDR3 reads CASSLVVSGVASGGTGELFF. For the CDR3, the DNA is TGTGCCAGCAGCCTAGTTGTCTCCGGAGTAGCTAGCGGGGGGACCGGGGAGCTGTTTTTT.

This chain's CDR3 is CASSLTGSDEKLFF. The DNA of the CDR3 is TGCGCCAGCAGCTTGACAGGGTCGGATGAAAAACTGTTTTTT. V and J are TRBV5-1 and TRBJ1-4; possibly TRBD1 for D (6 bases). Germline V gene sequence: CDR1 SGHRS, CDR2 YFSETQ. V lost 1 base and J lost 6, with 10 bases in between. The CDR3 sequence is 14 residues long.

On this clone itself: At one end the junction does not follow the germline gene, possibly because of a read error. V gene TRBV3-1 (or the pseudogene TRBV3-2) combines with J gene TRBJ1-2; D call uncertain. Germline CDR1 LGHDT, CDR2 YNNKEL (reference sequence). This CDR3 has 14 amino acids. DNA of the CDR3: TGTGCCAGCAGCCAAGATCTTTACAGCTTGATATTATACTTC. Amino acids: CASSQDLYSLILYF.

About this clone: Other DNA sequences within the sample encode an identical CDR3. V and J are TRBV7-3 and TRBJ1-2; D is unresolved. CDR3 length: 13 amino acids. Germline CDR1 reads SGHTA; CDR2 reads FQGTGA. V was clipped by 3 bases and J by 3 bases, with 8 bases between them. CDR3 protein: CASSLGTDYGYTF. The DNA for the CDR3 is TGTGCCAGCAGCTTGGGCACGGACTATGGCTACACCTTC.

V and J are TRBV6-1 and TRBJ2-5; D is unclear. V lost 0 bases to trimming and J lost 3 bases, with 5 bases between them. Germline assignment: CDR1 MNHNS and CDR2 SASEGT. The CDR3 has 13 amino acids. The CDR3 reads CASSEALKETQYF. The CDR3 DNA follows: TGTGCCAGCAGTGAAGCTCTAAAAGAGACCCAGTACTTC.

With regard to this clone: An end of the junction does not agree with germline; a read error may underlie this. The V call is TRBV27, the J call TRBJ2-2; the match to TRBD1 covers 8 bases. Germline CDR1 and CDR2: MNHEY and SMNVEV (reference sequence). CDR3 length equals 16 residues. The CDR3 nucleotides are TGTGCCAGCAGTTTATACCAGGGGGCGAACCCCGGGGAGCTGTTTTTT. Translating gives CASSLYQGANPGELFF.

V gene TRBV29-1 combines with J gene TRBJ2-1; 9 bases are a match to TRBD2. Per the germline V gene, CDR1 is SQVTM and CDR2 is ANQGSEA. The trim removed 7 bases at V and 4 bases at J, leaving 5 bases unmatched. The CDR3 spans 13 residues. The chain's CDR3 is CSGGGAQYNEQFF. CDR3 in DNA: TGCAGCGGCGGGGGGGCCCAGTACAATGAGCAGTTCTTC.

This chain joins TRBV19 and TRBJ2-5, with 7 bases fitting TRBD1. The germline CDR1 and CDR2 sequences are LNHDA and SQIVND (reference sequence). Losses at the gene ends were 8 bases for V and 1 base for J; bases not matched to a gene: 10. The CDR3 length is 15 residues. CDR3 protein: CASQHRGVSQETQYF. CDR3 nucleotide sequence: TGTGCCAGTCAGCACAGGGGTGTAAGCCAAGAGACCCAGTACTTC. The full variable domain, in which reference TRBV19 and TRBJ2-5 provide the parts outside the CDR3, is DGGITQSPKYLFRKEGQNVTLSCEQNLNHDAMYWYRQDPGQGLRLIYYSQIVNDFQKGDIAEGYSVSREKKESFPLTVTSAQKNPTAFYLCASQHRGVSQETQYFGPGTRLLVL.

V gene TRBV3-1 (or the pseudogene TRBV3-2) combines with J gene TRBJ1-2; D uncertain. V lost 0 bases and J lost 5, with 10 bases in between. The germline V gene has CDR1 LGHDT and CDR2 YNNKEL (reference sequence). The CDR3 totals 14 residues. CDR3 region: CASSQDAGLYGYTF. The DNA for the CDR3 is TGTGCCAGCAGCCAAGATGCGGGGTTATATGGCTACACCTTC.

This sequence joins TRBV30 and TRBJ2-6; 7 nucleotides align to TRBD1. Per the germline V gene, CDR1 is GTSNPN and CDR2 is SVGIG (reference sequence). This CDR3 spans 16 amino acids. Germline trimming cut 3 bases from V and 1 base from J; bases unmatched to any gene: 6. The CDR3 DNA follows: TGTGCCTGGAGCAGGGGGAAGATGTCTGGGGCCAACGTCCTGACTTTC. This translates into CAWSRGKMSGANVLTF.